These 11 T cell receptor beta chains share one sample of origin, sequenced in a study of tumor-infiltrating lymphocytes in primary liver carcinoma. Total RNA and DNA came together from around 20-30 mg of bulk tissue without cell sorting. TCR beta cDNA was made from 400 to 600 ng total RNA with a constant-region primer. Three-round nested multiplex PCR performed with slightly modified ARM-PCR produced the TCR beta libraries. PCR rounds one and two used TRBV1-TRBV30 forward primers with a C-beta reverse primer for 10 cycles each. TCRdb re-analysed the multiplex PCR reads in MiXCR, keeping a single row per CDR3 protein. There are 90,000 to 150,000 distinct CDR3 sequences in the sample; 65% occur only once, and about a tenth lies in the top ten. Input material: liver tumor tissue from sampling region 1. Subset of the sample: tumor region T1, superior pole. The receptors here all came from a woman aged 55-69 years with primary liver carcinoma and hepatitis B virus infection.

With respect to this clonotype: As the CDR3 is not closed by the conserved phenylalanine or tryptophan, this likely results from a read error. The V call is TRBV6-6, the J call TRBJ2-7; TRBD1 agrees at 7 bases. The germline CDR1 and CDR2 sequences are MNHNY and SVGAGI (reference sequence). CDR3 length equals 13 residues. J lost 2 bases, V lost 8 bases, and 6 bases had no gene match. CDR3 bases: TGTGCCAGCTCAACAGGGGAGACCTACGAGCAGTACTTA. Amino acid sequence: CASSTGETYEQYL.

Ten or more counts support this clonotype. This chain uses TRBV7-9 with TRBJ2-3, with TRBD2 identical over 7 bases. CDR1 is SEHNR, CDR2 FQNEAQ, per germline (reference sequence). V was pared by 4 bases and J by 7 bases, with 5 bases of the junction left unmatched. The CDR3 has 13 amino acids. The CDR3 bases are TGTGCCAGCAGCTCCACTAGCGTAAATACGCAGTATTTT. Translation: CASSSTSVNTQYF.

This clonotype was counted many times. The chain links TRBV6-6 to TRBJ2-1, with a possible D match to TRBD2 (5 bases). CDR1 MNHNY and CDR2 SVGAGI come from the germline V gene (reference sequence). V was cut by 5 bases and J by 8 bases, with 16 bases left in between. This CDR3 is built from 14 residues. The CDR3 loop reads CASSPGSIIDEQFF. CDR3 nucleotides: TGTGCCAGCAGTCCGGGATCAATTATCGATGAGCAGTTCTTC.

On this clonotype: A much larger clone sits a single nucleotide away, making a read error possible. The chain employs TRBV4-1 and TRBJ1-2; tentative D call: TRBD1 (6 bases). Germline V lookup: CDR1 MGHRA, CDR2 YSYEKL. CDR3 length equals 13 residues. The ends were cut back, 10 bases at V and 5 bases at J, with 17 bases in the middle. Here the CDR3 reads CANYPGAGYGYTF. The CDR3 DNA follows: TGCGCCAACTATCCAGGGGCCGGATATGGCTACACCTTC.

Comment on this clonotype: The conserved closing phenylalanine or tryptophan is absent in this CDR3, likely reflecting a read error. The V and J genes are TRBV11-2 and TRBJ1-6; maybe TRBD1 (5 bases). This CDR3 spans 16 amino acids. Germline lookup yields CDR1 SGHAT and CDR2 FQNNGV. V was clipped by 1 base and J by 9 bases, with 16 bases between them. The CDR3 spells CASSLGDSWGGSPLHL. CDR3 DNA sequence: TGTGCCAGCAGCTTAGGGGATTCTTGGGGGGGTTCACCCCTCCACCTT.

Comment on this clonotype: A junction end diverges from the germline sequence, so it may reflect a read error. V usage is TRBV11-3 and J usage is TRBJ2-2, with D perhaps matching TRBD2 (5 bases). CDR3 length equals 14 residues. Germline loops: CDR1 SGHNT, CDR2 YENEEA. The CDR3: CASSWRMVSGELFF. As DNA, the CDR3 is TGTGCCAGTAGCTGGAGGATGGTGTCCGGGGAGCTGTTTTTT.

Regarding this clonotype: A much larger clonotype is one base distant, so this may be a read error. The chain combines TRBV4-1 with TRBJ2-7, with 11 bases fitting TRBD2. Trimming cost V 4 bases and J 6 bases; bases outside gene matches: 20. Germline V gene lookup returns CDR1 MGHRA and CDR2 YSYEKL. There are 19 residues in the CDR3. The CDR3 DNA sequence: TGCGCCAGCAGCCGTCAACTAACTAGCGGGAGTCCTTTAGCCTGCGAGCAGTACTTC. Translation: CASSRQLTSGSPLACEQYF.

In this sample, this clonotype turned up once. A clone one base away is much larger, so this may be a read error. This chain connects TRBV30 to TRBJ2-5; D unclear. There are 11 residues in the CDR3. The germline CDR1 and CDR2 sequences are GTSNPN and SVGIG (reference sequence). As DNA, the CDR3 is TGTACCTGGAGTCCTCAAGAGACCCAGTACTTC. This encodes CTWSPQETQYF.

This clonotype was observed once. Possible read error: a much larger clone is one base away. The conserved closing phenylalanine or tryptophan is absent in this CDR3, likely reflecting a read error. This chain uses TRBV7-9 with TRBJ2-5, with D possibly matching TRBD2 (5 bases). The V gene lost 1 base and the J gene lost 5 bases, with 14 bases spanning the gap. Germline assignment: CDR1 SEHNR and CDR2 FQNEAQ (reference sequence). The CDR3 totals 15 residues. The CDR3, as DNA: TGTGCCAGCAGCTTAGGAACGGGGATGTGGGAGACCCAGTACCTC. It specifies CASSLGTGMWETQYL.

The V gene is TRBV11-1, the J gene TRBJ2-7; no clear D. The CDR3 totals 13 residues. The V gene lost 3 bases and the J gene lost 9 bases, with 15 bases spanning the gap. The germline CDR1 and CDR2 sequences are SGHAT and FQDESV (reference sequence). CDR3 in amino acids: CASSLVQAYMQYF. CDR3 in DNA: TGTGCCAGCAGCTTGGTACAAGCCTACATGCAGTACTTC.

On this clonotype itself: A junction boundary mismatches the germline segment, possibly from a read error. Here the CDR3 reads CASSLDLGLSIQYF. The DNA for the CDR3 is TGTGCCAGTAGCTTAGATTTAGGACTGTCGATCCAGTACTTC. The rearrangement joins TRBV11-2 to TRBJ2-5; TRBD2 might be the D (5 bases). CDR1 and CDR2 (germline): SGHAT, FQNNGV. The CDR3 is 14 amino acids.